This T cell receptor beta chain was captured in a study of blood T cell repertoires in COVID-19. Study background: The United States, Italy and Spain were the sources of the acute and convalescent COVID-19 samples. Sources were T cells, B-cell-depleted T cells, or PBMCs; the material itself was cDNA or gDNA.

The CDR3 length is 14 residues. Germline loops: CDR1 GTSNPN, CDR2 SVGIG (reference sequence). V lost 3 bases and J lost 1; bases outside the gene matches: 2. Generated by immunoSEQ multiplex PCR, the TCRdb table keeps only in-frame clones and is missing some. In the table there are 10,000 to 15,000 clones, about 83% of which are singletons. The specimen sequenced was peripheral blood. This sequence joins TRBV30 and TRBJ1-5, with TRBD1 matching over 8 bases. This sequence was found in a man aged 35 to 55 with active or convalescent COVID-19. DNA for the CDR3: TGTGCCTGGAGCAGACAGGGGAGCAATCAGCCCCAGCATTTT. It translates to CAWSRQGSNQPQHF.